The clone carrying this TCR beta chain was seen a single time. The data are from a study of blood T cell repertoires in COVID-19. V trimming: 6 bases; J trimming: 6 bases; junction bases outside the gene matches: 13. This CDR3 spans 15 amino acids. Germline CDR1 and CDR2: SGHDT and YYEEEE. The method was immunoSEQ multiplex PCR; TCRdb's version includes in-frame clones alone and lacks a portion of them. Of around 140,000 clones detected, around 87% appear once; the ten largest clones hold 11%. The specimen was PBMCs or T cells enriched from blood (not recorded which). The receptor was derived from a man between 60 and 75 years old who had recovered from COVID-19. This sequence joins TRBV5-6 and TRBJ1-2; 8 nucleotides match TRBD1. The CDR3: CASTENGQGWNGYTF. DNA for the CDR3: TGTGCCAGCACCGAGAATGGACAGGGTTGGAATGGCTACACCTTC.